A single sample gave rise to the 18 T cell receptor beta chains below, sequenced in a study of cytomegalovirus exposure and HLA in healthy donors. PCR primers comprised 60 Vbeta and 13 Jbeta primers. The repertoire was sequenced with immunoSEQ multiplex PCR; TCRdb's copy has only in-frame clones and lacks some. The specimen's table records roughly 120,000 clones. The sample taken for sequencing was PBMCs. The receptors come from a man aged 25 to 40 in good health and CMV-seronegative.

The rearrangement links TRBV7-2 to TRBJ1-2; D unclear. The CDR3 contains 13 residues. The germline V gene encodes CDR1 SGHTA and CDR2 FQGNSA. The ends were cut back, 2 bases at V and 4 bases at J, with 8 bases in the middle. The CDR3, as DNA: TGTGCCAGCAGCTTATCTACAGCCTATGGCTACACCTTC. The encoded protein is CASSLSTAYGYTF.

The chain is built from TRBV6-1 and TRBJ1-4; TRBD1 matches 11 bases. Germline assignment: CDR1 MNHNS and CDR2 SASEGT. The ends lost 3 bases at V and 7 bases at J; junction bases unmatched: 1. The CDR3 length is 14 residues. In DNA, the CDR3 is TGTGCCAGCAGTGATGGGACAGGGGGTGAAAAACTGTTTTTT. It is translated as CASSDGTGGEKLFF.

V and J are TRBV28 and TRBJ1-1; TRBD1 agrees at 11 bases. This CDR3 has 15 amino acids. In germline, CDR1 is MDHEN, CDR2 SYDVKM. V was clipped by 2 bases and J by 3 bases; unmatched bases: 2. The CDR3 spells CASSLPGQGDTEAFF. CDR3 coding DNA: TGTGCCAGCAGTTTACCGGGACAGGGGGACACTGAAGCTTTCTTT.

V usage is TRBV25-1 and J usage is TRBJ1-5, with TRBD1 as a possible D gene (5 bases). Germline V gene data show CDR1 as MGHDK and CDR2 as SYGVNS. The CDR3 is 14 amino acids. The CDR3 nucleotides read TGTGCTAAAGGGCAGGGTTCTAGCAATCAGCCCCAGCATTTT. Translation gives CAKGQGSSNQPQHF.

The CDR3: CASSPLEGLAGRTDTQYF. The CDR3 nucleotides read TGTGCCAGCTCACCACTTGAAGGACTAGCTGGTCGCACAGATACGCAGTATTTT. This chain uses TRBV18 with TRBJ2-3; 8 positions agree with TRBD2. Germline V gene lookup returns CDR1 KGHSH and CDR2 LQKENI. CDR3 size: 18 residues. The J segment lost 1 base and the V segment lost 1 base, leaving 10 bases of the junction unmatched.

The chain recombines TRBV5-1 with TRBJ1-2, with D possibly being TRBD1 (5 bases). The V gene lost 0 bases and the J gene lost 4 bases, with 7 bases spanning the gap. CDR1 and CDR2 (germline): SGHRS, YFSETQ. The CDR3 is 13 residues long. CDR3 nucleotides: TGCGCCAGCAGCTTGGGACAGACCTATGGCTACACCTTC. Translation: CASSLGQTYGYTF.

CDR3 DNA sequence: TGTGCCAGCAAAGAGAGGGGGGGCCTTGTTGAGCAGTTCTTC. It specifies CASKERGGLVEQFF. The rearrangement uses TRBV2 and TRBJ2-1; TRBD2 is a possible D gene (7 bases). Germline V gene sequence: CDR1 SNHLY, CDR2 FYNNEI. V lost 7 bases and J lost 9, with 19 bases in between. This CDR3 region has 14 residues.

The gene calls are TRBV27 and TRBJ2-7; 8 positions match TRBD1. The ends lost 5 bases at V and 6 bases at J; junction bases unmatched: 6. Looked up from germline, CDR1 is MNHEY and CDR2 is SMNVEV (reference sequence). The CDR3 length is 13 residues. DNA for the CDR3: TGTGCCAGCAGTGGACTGGACAGGGCCGAGCAGTACTTC. Translation: CASSGLDRAEQYF.

V is TRBV18 and J is TRBJ1-1; 7 bases are shared with TRBD1. The V gene end was trimmed by 3 bases and the J gene end by 6 bases; junction bases not matched to a gene: 4. The CDR3 has 13 amino acids. From germline, CDR1 is KGHSH and CDR2 LQKENI. CDR3 nucleotide sequence: TGTGCCAGCTCACCGTTGCAGGGGGCTGAAGCTTTCTTT. As protein: CASSPLQGAEAFF.

As DNA, the CDR3 is TGTGCCAGCACTTTGAGTAATTCACCCCTCCACTTT. It translates to CASTLSNSPLHF. This chain uses TRBV28 with TRBJ1-6; D call uncertain. CDR1 and CDR2 (germline): MDHEN, SYDVKM. CDR3 length: 12 amino acids. The ends were cut back, 7 bases at V and 6 bases at J, with 7 bases in the middle. The full variable domain, its missing parts supplied by reference TRBV28 and TRBJ1-6, is DVKVTQSSRYLVKRTGEKVFLECVQDMDHENMFWYRQDPGLGLRLIYFSYDVKMKEKGDIPEGYSVSREKKERFSLILESASTNQTSMYLCASTLSNSPLHFGNGTRLTVT.

The chain employs TRBV6-6 and TRBJ1-5; D is unresolved. The CDR3 covers 13 residues. V lost 7 bases and J lost 9, with 16 bases in between. CDR1 MNHNY and CDR2 SVGAGI come from the germline V gene (reference sequence). The CDR3 loop reads CASTEGGERPQHF. DNA for the CDR3: TGTGCCAGCACCGAGGGTGGGGAGCGGCCCCAGCATTTT.

The chain links TRBV5-6 to TRBJ1-2, with D possibly matching TRBD1 (5 bases). The CDR3 loop spans 14 amino acids. V was cut by 4 bases and J by 5 bases, with 15 bases left in between. Germline V CDR1 and CDR2: SGHDT, YYEEEE. The CDR3 spells CASSPRIGGYGYTF. The DNA of the CDR3 is TGTGCCAGCAGCCCTCGGATCGGGGGGTATGGCTACACCTTC. Based on the CDR3 plus reference TRBV5-6 and TRBJ1-2, the full variable domain is DAGVTQSPTHLIKTRGQQVTLRCSPKSGHDTVSWYQQALGQGPQFIFQYYEEEERQRGNFPDRFSGHQFPNYSSELNVNALLLGDSALYLCASSPRIGGYGYTFGSGTRLTVV.

The gene calls are TRBV27 and TRBJ2-2; 7 nucleotides agree with TRBD1. This CDR3 spans 13 amino acids. V lost 10 bases and J lost 7; bases outside the gene matches: 9. Germline loops: CDR1 MNHEY, CDR2 SMNVEV (reference sequence). CDR3 in amino acids: CATSQGIIGELFF. CDR3 nucleotide sequence: TGTGCCACCTCACAGGGGATTATCGGGGAGCTGTTTTTT.

The V gene is TRBV6-5, the J gene TRBJ1-2, with D possibly being TRBD1 (6 bases). The V gene lost 2 bases and the J gene lost 2 bases, with 6 bases spanning the gap. Germline loops: CDR1 MNHEY, CDR2 SVGAGI. The CDR3 is made up of 13 amino acids. In DNA form, the CDR3 reads TGTGCCAGCAGTTACGACAGGAACTATGGCTACACCTTC. Encoded protein: CASSYDRNYGYTF.

J is TRBJ2-5 and V is TRBV4-3; no clear D gene. The CDR3 covers 15 residues. Germline loops: CDR1 LGHNA, CDR2 YSLEER. V lost 1 base and J lost 7, with 16 bases in between. CDR3 region: CASSQGLGLVGTQYF. For the CDR3, the DNA is TGCGCCAGCAGCCAAGGTCTTGGTCTAGTCGGGACCCAGTACTTC.

The DNA of the CDR3 is TGTGCCAGTAGCGGACAGGGGGGATGGGGGAATTCACCCCTCCACTTT. Translation gives CASSGQGGWGNSPLHF. This sequence joins TRBV19 and TRBJ1-6; 10 bases line up with TRBD1. V shed 6 bases and J 7 bases; nucleotides not matched to a gene: 9. The CDR3 is 16 amino acids. Looked up from germline, CDR1 is LNHDA and CDR2 is SQIVND (reference sequence).

This chain links TRBV5-1 with TRBJ2-7, with D tentatively TRBD1 (6 bases). Germline-derived CDR1 and CDR2 are SGHRS and YFSETQ. CDR3 size: 15 residues. The ends were cut back, 4 bases at V and 2 bases at J, with 16 bases in the middle. This chain's CDR3 is CASSQQGKRTYEQYF. Written as DNA, the CDR3 is TGCGCCAGCAGCCAACAGGGTAAGAGGACCTACGAGCAGTACTTC.

With respect to this clone: The junction shows a germline mismatch at one end, possibly a read error. The chain recombines TRBV27 with TRBJ1-4, with a weak D call TRBD1 (5 bases). Germline V gene sequence: CDR1 MNHEY, CDR2 SMNVEV (reference sequence). The CDR3 spans 14 residues. CDR3 coding DNA: TGTGCCAGCAGTCACAGGAGAACTGATGAAAAACTGTTTTTT. Its protein product is CASSHRRTDEKLFF.